The 18 T cell receptor beta chains below were found in one sample sequenced in a study of cytomegalovirus exposure and HLA in healthy donors. The primer mix had 60 Vbeta and 13 Jbeta primers. Data came from immunoSEQ multiplex PCR; TCRdb stores just in-frame clones and leaves some out. The sample has some 51,000 clones. Sequences were obtained from PBMCs. The source of these receptors is a man between 40 and 49 years old in good health and CMV-seropositive.

The chain couples TRBV28 to TRBJ2-3, with TRBD2 matching over 10 bases. V was pared by 3 bases and J by 2 bases, with 5 bases of the junction left unmatched. Germline CDR1 reads MDHEN; CDR2 reads SYDVKM. CDR3 length equals 16 residues. CDR3 loop: CASSFPSGSTTDTQYF. The CDR3 DNA reads TGTGCCAGCAGTTTCCCTAGCGGGAGTACCACAGATACGCAGTATTTT.

This chain connects TRBV5-6 to TRBJ2-7; tentative D call: TRBD2 (6 bases). CDR1 and CDR2 from the germline V gene are SGHDT and YYEEEE. This CDR3 has 15 amino acids. Trimming shortened V by 4 bases and J by 2 bases, and 16 bases separated the two germline ends. DNA of the CDR3: TGTGCCAGCAGCCCGGCGGGACTCCGGCCCTACGAGCAGTACTTC. Translated: CASSPAGLRPYEQYF.

This sequence joins TRBV18 and TRBJ2-7, with TRBD1 as a possible D gene (6 bases). The germline gives CDR1 KGHSH, CDR2 LQKENI. This CDR3 comprises 13 residues. Trimming removed 3 bases at V and 3 bases at J, with 9 bases between. CDR3 amino acids: CASSPGQFYEQYF. The CDR3 nucleotides are TGTGCCAGCTCACCTGGACAGTTCTACGAGCAGTACTTC. The whole variable domain, remainder taken from reference TRBV18 and TRBJ2-7, is NAGVMQNPRHLVRRRGQEARLRCSPMKGHSHVYWYRQLPEEGLKFMVYLQKENIIDESGMPKERFSAEFPKEGPSILRIQQVVRGDSAAYFCASSPGQFYEQYFGPGTRLTVT.

The gene calls are TRBV27 and TRBJ1-1; D might be TRBD1 (6 bases). V lost 6 bases and J lost 3, with 14 bases in between. The length of the CDR3 is 14 residues. Per the germline V gene, CDR1 is MNHEY and CDR2 is SMNVEV (reference sequence). CDR3 sequence reads: CASRSTGFDTEAFF. The CDR3 DNA reads TGTGCCAGCAGATCCACAGGGTTCGACACTGAAGCTTTCTTT.

The CDR3 spells CATSSKPGDSSNEQFF. CDR3 in DNA: TGTGCCACCAGCAGCAAGCCGGGAGACAGTTCCAATGAGCAGTTCTTC. The chain is built from TRBV15 and TRBJ2-1; a possible D gene is TRBD2 (6 bases). This CDR3 spans 16 amino acids. In germline, CDR1 is LNHNV, CDR2 YYDKDF (reference sequence). Trimming removed 3 bases from V and 6 bases from J, with 18 bases in between.

Points on this clone: An end of the junction does not agree with germline; a read error may underlie this. The chain links TRBV30 to TRBJ2-3, with 8 bases identical to TRBD2. CDR1 GTSNPN and CDR2 SVGIG come from the germline V gene (reference sequence). The CDR3 has 15 amino acids. The CDR3 DNA reads as TGTGCCGGGAGTGCCAGCGGGAGCAGCACAGATACGCAGTATTTT. Its translation is CAGSASGSSTDTQYF.

This chain links TRBV9 with TRBJ1-4, with 8 bases that match TRBD1. The CDR3 is 13 amino acids. Germline V gene lookup returns CDR1 SGDLS and CDR2 YYNGEE. The junction had 4 bases not matched to a gene; V was cut back by 3 bases and J by 9 bases. CDR3 bases: TGTGCCAGCAGCGAGGGGACAGGTCAAAAACTGTTTTTT. It translates to CASSEGTGQKLFF.

The chain joins TRBV9 to TRBJ1-1; D remains ambiguous. There are 13 residues in the CDR3. Trimming left V 0 bases short and J 5 bases short, with 8 bases between. Germline CDR1 reads SGDLS; CDR2 reads YYNGEE. The CDR3 bases are TGTGCCAGCAGCGTAGCTACCGGGACTGAAGCTTTCTTT. It translates to CASSVATGTEAFF.

The V call is TRBV5-6, the J call TRBJ2-1; TRBD2 aligns across 14 bases. The V and J ends lost 6 bases and 8 bases, in that order; junction bases with no gene match: 4. Germline-derived CDR1 and CDR2 are SGHDT and YYEEEE. The CDR3 is 14 amino acids. DNA for the CDR3: TGTGCCAGCATTGGGACTAGCGGGAGTCATGAGCAGTTCTTC. This gives the protein CASIGTSGSHEQFF.

The chain is built from TRBV25-1 and TRBJ2-6; D gene ambiguous. Germline CDR1 MGHDK, CDR2 SYGVNS. The germline V and J ends were trimmed by 3 bases and 1 base, with 7 bases remaining between them. CDR3 length: 15 residues. DNA of the CDR3: TGTGCCAGCAGTGATCAGAAGTCTGGGGCCAACGTCCTGACTTTC. Translated: CASSDQKSGANVLTF.

The rearrangement links TRBV4-3 to TRBJ2-1; possibly TRBD1 for D (6 bases). The V gene lost 4 bases and the J gene lost 0 bases, with 16 bases spanning the gap. The germline gives CDR1 LGHNA, CDR2 YSLEER. The CDR3 extends over 17 amino acids. CDR3 coding DNA: TGCGCCAGCAGCCCAAGGGCCGACAGGAGCTCCTACAATGAGCAGTTCTTC. It translates to CASSPRADRSSYNEQFF.

The gene calls are TRBV29-1 and TRBJ1-2; TRBD1 is a possible D gene (5 bases). This CDR3 region has 17 residues. Trimming pared 4 bases from V and 6 bases from J, leaving 27 bases between. Germline CDR1 and CDR2: SQVTM and ANQGSEA. In nucleotides, the CDR3 is TGCAGCGTTGCATTTCAAGACAGCCCTCCCGTGTATGATGGCTACACCTTC. It specifies CSVAFQDSPPVYDGYTF.

The rearrangement links TRBV5-1 to TRBJ1-2, with 8 bases identical to TRBD1. The CDR3 runs 13 residues. Germline assignment: CDR1 SGHRS and CDR2 YFSETQ. Unmatched junction bases numbered 3, after V lost 4 bases and J lost 4 bases. CDR3: CASSPGGPYGYTF. CDR3 coding DNA: TGCGCCAGCAGCCCAGGGGGCCCCTATGGCTACACCTTC.

The V and J genes are TRBV28 and TRBJ2-1; D not certain. The CDR3 spans 11 residues. CDR1 and CDR2 from the germline V gene are MDHEN and SYDVKM. V gave up 2 bases and J gave up 8 bases, with 4 bases separating them. The CDR3 here is CASSLAYEQFF. CDR3 nucleotides: TGTGCCAGCAGTTTAGCGTATGAGCAGTTCTTC.

V gene TRBV29-1 combines with J gene TRBJ2-3, with D tentatively TRBD2 (6 bases). Germline CDR1 SQVTM, CDR2 ANQGSEA. The CDR3 covers 14 residues. V lost 3 bases, J lost 5 bases, and 15 bases lay in between. The CDR3 DNA reads as TGCAGCGTTGATGTGGCGGGGTGGGAAGATACGCAGTATTTT. Its protein product is CSVDVAGWEDTQYF.

The chain couples TRBV23-1 to TRBJ2-7, with a weak D call TRBD1 (6 bases). TRBV23-1 is an ORF; its function is uncertain. The CDR3 is 16 amino acids. The V and J ends lost 10 bases and 5 bases respectively, with 27 bases between them. CDR3 nucleotide sequence: TGCGCCATGGTATTTCCTTCTCACAGGGTTGTTAACGAGCAGTACTTC. Its protein product is CAMVFPSHRVVNEQYF.

V gene TRBV27 combines with J gene TRBJ2-3; D might be TRBD1 (6 bases). Germline V gene lookup returns CDR1 MNHEY and CDR2 SMNVEV (reference sequence). V lost 10 bases, J lost 0 bases, and 11 bases lay in between. The CDR3 has 13 amino acids. CDR3 in amino acids: CAIRQGSTDTQYF. The DNA of the CDR3 is TGTGCCATACGGCAGGGGAGCACAGATACGCAGTATTTT.

The chain employs TRBV6-1 and TRBJ2-7; 8 nucleotides line up with TRBD1. Germline lookup yields CDR1 MNHNS and CDR2 SASEGT. Trimming took 7 bases from V and 3 from J; bases not matched to a gene: 8. This CDR3 spans 14 amino acids. The CDR3 loop is CASITTGVNYEQYF. The CDR3 nucleotides read TGTGCCAGCATTACGACAGGGGTCAACTACGAGCAGTACTTC.